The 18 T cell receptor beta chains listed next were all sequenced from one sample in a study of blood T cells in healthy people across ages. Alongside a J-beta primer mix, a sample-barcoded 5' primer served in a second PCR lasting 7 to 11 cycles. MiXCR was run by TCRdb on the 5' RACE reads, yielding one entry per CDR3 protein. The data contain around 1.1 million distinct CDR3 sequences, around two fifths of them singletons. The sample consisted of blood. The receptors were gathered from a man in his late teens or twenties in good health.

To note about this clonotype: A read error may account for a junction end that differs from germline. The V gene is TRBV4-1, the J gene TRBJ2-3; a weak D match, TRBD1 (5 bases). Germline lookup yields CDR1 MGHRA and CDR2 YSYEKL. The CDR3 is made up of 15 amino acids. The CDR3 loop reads CASSLDQGNKDMQYF. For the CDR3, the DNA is TGCGCCAGCAGCTTGGATCAGGGTAATAAGGATATGCAGTATTTT.

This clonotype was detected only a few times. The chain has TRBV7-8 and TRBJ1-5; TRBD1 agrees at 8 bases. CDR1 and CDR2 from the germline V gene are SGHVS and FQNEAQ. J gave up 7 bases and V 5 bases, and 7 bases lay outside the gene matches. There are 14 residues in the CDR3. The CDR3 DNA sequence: TGTGCCAGCAGCGTAGGACAGGGCAGACAGCCCCAGCATTTT. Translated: CASSVGQGRQPQHF.

The chain's CDR3 is CSASEGTQSSYNSPLHF. The CDR3 coding sequence is TGCAGTGCTAGTGAAGGGACTCAAAGCTCCTATAATTCACCCCTCCACTTT. The chain recombines TRBV20-1 with TRBJ1-6; perhaps TRBD1 as D (5 bases). CDR1 and CDR2 (germline): DFQATT, SNEGSKA (reference sequence). Trimming removed 3 bases at V and 0 bases at J, with 15 bases between. The CDR3 consists of 17 residues.

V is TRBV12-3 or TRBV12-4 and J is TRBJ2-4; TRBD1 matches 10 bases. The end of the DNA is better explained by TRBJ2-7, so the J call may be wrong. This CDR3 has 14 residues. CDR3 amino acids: CASKTGTGDTEQYF. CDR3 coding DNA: TGTGCCAGCAAGACCGGGACAGGGGATACCGAGCAGTACTTC.

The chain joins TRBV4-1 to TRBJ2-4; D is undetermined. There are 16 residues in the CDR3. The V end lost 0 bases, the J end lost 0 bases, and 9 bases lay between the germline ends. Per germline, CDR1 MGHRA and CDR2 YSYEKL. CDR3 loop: CASSQDTIEAKNIQYF. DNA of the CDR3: TGCGCCAGCAGCCAAGATACGATCGAAGCCAAAAACATTCAGTACTTC.

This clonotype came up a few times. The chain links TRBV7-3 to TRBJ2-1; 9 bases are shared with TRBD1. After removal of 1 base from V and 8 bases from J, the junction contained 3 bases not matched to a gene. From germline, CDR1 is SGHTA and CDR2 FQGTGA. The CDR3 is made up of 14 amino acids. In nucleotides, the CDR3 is TGTGCCAGCAGCTTAAAACAGGGGGCCGATGAGCAGTTCTTC. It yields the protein CASSLKQGADEQFF. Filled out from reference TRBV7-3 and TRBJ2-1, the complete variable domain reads GAGVSQTPSNKVTEKGKYVELRCDPISGHTALYWYRQSLGQGPEFLIYFQGTGAADDSGLPNDRFFAVRPEGSVSTLKIQRTERGDSAVYLCASSLKQGADEQFFGPGTRLTVL.

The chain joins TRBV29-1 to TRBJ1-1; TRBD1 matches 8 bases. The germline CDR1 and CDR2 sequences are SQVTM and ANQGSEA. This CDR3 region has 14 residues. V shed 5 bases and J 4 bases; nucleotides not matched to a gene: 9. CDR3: CSVYTGGMGTEAFF. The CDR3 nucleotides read TGCAGCGTTTATACAGGGGGTATGGGCACTGAAGCTTTCTTT.

As DNA, the CDR3 is TGCGCCAGCAGCCAAGGTCTACAGGGACGAGCTTTCTTT. Translating it yields CASSQGLQGRAFF. This chain joins TRBV4-3 and TRBJ1-1, with TRBD1 as a possible D gene (6 bases). V lost 1 base and J 10 bases, leaving 13 bases between the germline ends. Germline CDR1 and CDR2: LGHNA and YSLEER. There are 13 residues in the CDR3.

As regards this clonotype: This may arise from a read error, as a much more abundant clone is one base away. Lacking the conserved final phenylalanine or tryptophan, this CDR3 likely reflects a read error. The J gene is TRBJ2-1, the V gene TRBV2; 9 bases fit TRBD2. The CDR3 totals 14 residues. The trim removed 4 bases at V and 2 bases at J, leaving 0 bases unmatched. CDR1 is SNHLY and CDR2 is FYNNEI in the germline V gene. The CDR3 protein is CASSGLAAYNEQFL. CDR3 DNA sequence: TGTGCCAGCAGTGGACTAGCGGCCTACAATGAGCAGTTCTTA.

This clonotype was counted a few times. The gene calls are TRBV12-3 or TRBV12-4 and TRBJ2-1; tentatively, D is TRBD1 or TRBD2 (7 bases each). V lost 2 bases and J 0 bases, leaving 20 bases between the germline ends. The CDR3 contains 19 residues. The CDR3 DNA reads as TGTGCCAGCAGTTTAATAAGGGAGGGACAGATGAGCTCCTACAATGAGCAGTTCTTC. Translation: CASSLIREGQMSSYNEQFF.

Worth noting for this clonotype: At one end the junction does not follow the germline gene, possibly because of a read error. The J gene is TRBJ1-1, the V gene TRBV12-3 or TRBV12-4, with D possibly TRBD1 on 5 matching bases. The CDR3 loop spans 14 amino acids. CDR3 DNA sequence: TGTGCCAACAGTTTAGGGGAGACGAACACTGAAGCTTTCTTT. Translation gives CANSLGETNTEAFF.

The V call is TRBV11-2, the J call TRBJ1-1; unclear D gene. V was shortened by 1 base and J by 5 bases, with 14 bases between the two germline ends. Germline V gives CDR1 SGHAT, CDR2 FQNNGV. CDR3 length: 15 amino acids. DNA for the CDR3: TGTGCCAGCAGCTTAGTAATCTACCCGCGGACTGAAGCTTTCTTT. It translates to CASSLVIYPRTEAFF.

CDR3 nucleotides: TGTGCCAGTAAAGCAATACAGATTTTATTTAGCACAGATACGCAGTATTTT. Translated, it gives CASKAIQILFSTDTQYF. The chain uses TRBV21-1 and TRBJ2-3. TRBV21-1 is listed as a pseudogene. The CDR3 consists of 17 residues.

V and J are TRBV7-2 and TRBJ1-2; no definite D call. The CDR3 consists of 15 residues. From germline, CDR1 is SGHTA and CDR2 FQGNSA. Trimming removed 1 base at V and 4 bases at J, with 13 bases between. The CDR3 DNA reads TGTGCCAGCAGCTTAGATGTTGCAGGACTCTATGGCTACACCTTC. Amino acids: CASSLDVAGLYGYTF.

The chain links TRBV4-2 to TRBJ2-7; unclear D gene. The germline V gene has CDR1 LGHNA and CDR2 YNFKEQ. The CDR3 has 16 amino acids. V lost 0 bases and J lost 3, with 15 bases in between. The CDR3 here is CASSQEEGATHYEQYF. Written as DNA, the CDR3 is TGTGCCAGCAGCCAAGAAGAAGGCGCGACGCACTACGAGCAGTACTTC.

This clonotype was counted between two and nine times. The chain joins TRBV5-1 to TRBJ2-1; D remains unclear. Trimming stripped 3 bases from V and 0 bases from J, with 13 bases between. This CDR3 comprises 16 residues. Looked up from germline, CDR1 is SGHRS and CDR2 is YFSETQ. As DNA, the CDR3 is TGCGCCAGCAGCTCGAGACTCCAAAGCTCCTACAATGAGCAGTTCTTC. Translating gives CASSSRLQSSYNEQFF.

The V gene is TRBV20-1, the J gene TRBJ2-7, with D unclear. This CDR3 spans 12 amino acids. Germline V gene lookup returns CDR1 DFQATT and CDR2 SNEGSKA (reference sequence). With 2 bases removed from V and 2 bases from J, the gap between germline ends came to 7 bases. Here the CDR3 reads CSARPSPYEQYF. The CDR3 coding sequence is TGCAGTGCTAGACCCTCTCCCTACGAGCAGTACTTC.

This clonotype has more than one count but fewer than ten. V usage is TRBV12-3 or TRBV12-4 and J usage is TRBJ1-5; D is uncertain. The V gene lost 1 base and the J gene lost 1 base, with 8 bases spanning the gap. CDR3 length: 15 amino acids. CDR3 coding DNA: TGTGCCAGCAGTTTAGAAACGAAAAGCAATCAGCCCCAGCATTTT. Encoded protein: CASSLETKSNQPQHF.